These T cell receptor beta chains were read from a single sample in a study of OX40 agonist ivuxolimab in advanced cancers. This table comes from immunoSEQ multiplex PCR, and its TCRdb copy is limited to in-frame clones, with some not included. The table lists over 60,000 clones, about 93% of them singletons. Here the sequenced sample was CD4+ or CD8+ T cells sorted from blood, taken in a trial of the OX40 agonist ivuxolimab. Receptor source: an adult with an advanced solid tumor such as melanoma, head and neck, liver or kidney cancer. Each CDR3 is given with its conserved first and last residue. A D gene is named only where the DNA matches it firmly. Expanded clones are given a class, and other clones once, few, many or no size at all.

size	V	J	D	DNA	CDR3
NA	TRBV29-1	TRBJ2-2	NA	TGCAGCGTTGGGAGGGATAGTCCCGGGGAGCTGTTTTTT	CSVGRDSPGELFF
NA	TRBV10-3	TRBJ1-2	NA	TGTGCCATCAGTCAAGCAGGGGACGGCTACTATGGCTACACCTTC	CAISQAGDGYYGYTF
NA	TRBV25-1	TRBJ1-1	NA	TGTGCCAGCAGTGACTCCGGGACGAACACTGAAGCTTTCTTT	CASSDSGTNTEAFF
NA	TRBV27	TRBJ1-1	NA	TGTGCCAGCAGTTTAAACGGTCCGAACACTGAAGCTTTCTTT	CASSLNGPNTEAFF
NA	TRBV27	TRBJ1-4	NA	TGTGCCAGCAGTTCAACAGGGCGAACTAATGAAAAACTGTTTTTT	CASSSTGRTNEKLFF
NA	TRBV9	TRBJ1-1	NA	TGTGCCAGCAGCCCCAGTGGGGGGACGACCACTGAAGCTTTCTTT	CASSPSGGTTTEAFF
NA	TRBV5-1	TRBJ1-1	NA	TGCGCCAGCAGCCCCGGTAGAGGGGGCACTGAAGCTTTCTTT	CASSPGRGGTEAFF
NA	TRBV2	TRBJ2-5	TRBD1	TGTGCCAGCAGTGAGTCGGACAGGGGCCTCAGGGTGGAGACCCAGTACTTC	CASSESDRGLRVETQYF
NA	TRBV5-6	TRBJ1-2	NA	TGTGCCAGCAGCTCTGACCCCTATGGCTACACCTTC	CASSSDPYGYTF
NA	TRBV5-6	TRBJ1-5	NA	TGTGCCAGCAGCTCCCTGCTGACGTTGGGCAATCAGCCCCAGCATTTT	CASSSLLTLGNQPQHF
NA	TRBV27	TRBJ2-7	NA	TGTGCCAGCAGTTTTTCAGGGCCCTACGAGCAGTACTTC	CASSFSGPYEQYF
once	TRBV4-1	TRBJ1-3	NA	TGCGCCAGCAGCCAAGATGAGGGTTCTGGAAACACCATATATTTT	CASSQDEGSGNTIYF
NA	TRBV27	TRBJ1-4	NA	TGTGCCAGCTATAATGAAAAACTGTTTTTT	CASYNEKLFF
few	TRBV25-1	TRBJ1-6	NA	TGTGCCAGCAGTGAGGAGAATTCACCCCTCCACTTT	CASSEENSPLHF
NA	TRBV11-2	TRBJ2-7	NA	TGTGCCAGCAGCTTGGGTCGGGGTAGGTACGAGCAGTACTTC	CASSLGRGRYEQYF
NA	TRBV27	TRBJ2-7	TRBD1	TGTGCCAGCGGAGGTACACAGGGGGAGCAGTACTTC	CASGGTQGEQYF
NA	TRBV4-3	TRBJ2-1	NA	TGCGCCAGCAGCCAAGAAAAATACGTGGGTGGTTATAGGAATGAGCAGTTCTTC	CASSQEKYVGGYRNEQFF
NA	TRBV27	TRBJ2-7	NA	TGTGCCAGCAGTTTGGCCGGGTGGAGCGGCCCCTCCTACGAGCAGTACTTC	CASSLAGWSGPSYEQYF
NA	TRBV27	TRBJ2-7	NA	TGTGCCAGCGGACCACTAGAAGGAATCTACGAGCAGTACTTC	CASGPLEGIYEQYF
NA	TRBV5-6	TRBJ2-7	NA	TGTGCCAGCAGCTTGGCCTACGAGCAGTACTTC	CASSLAYEQYF
NA	TRBV27	TRBJ2-1	TRBD2	TGTGCCAGCAGTTTAAGCGGGAGTAGTTACAATGAGCAGTTCTTC	CASSLSGSSYNEQFF
NA	TRBV5-1	TRBJ1-2	NA	TGCGCCAGCAGCTCCCTCCCGGGACAACTATATGGCTACACCTTC	CASSSLPGQLYGYTF
NA	TRBV6-5	TRBJ1-3	NA	TGTGCCAGCACGGCGGGGGGTGGAAACACCATATATTTT	CASTAGGGNTIYF
NA	TRBV12-5	TRBJ1-1	NA	TGTGCTAGTGGTTCCCCGGCAGGGACCTTCACTGAAGCTTTCTTT	CASGSPAGTFTEAFF
NA	TRBV11-3	TRBJ2-7	TRBD1	TGTGCCAGCAGCTTACTCGGACAGGGCGAATTCTACGAGCAGTACTTC	CASSLLGQGEFYEQYF
NA	TRBV7-3	TRBJ1-1	NA	TGTGCCAGCAGCTACGGGTTGGGTACCGCTGAAGCTTTCTTT	CASSYGLGTAEAFF
NA	TRBV5-1	TRBJ2-2	NA	TGCGCCAGCAGCCTAAATGGCAATGTCGGGGAGCTGTTTTTT	CASSLNGNVGELFF
NA	TRBV27	TRBJ1-3	NA	TGTGCCAGCAGTCCTCGGGGTTGGCCGAGCTCTGGAAACACCATATATTTT	CASSPRGWPSSGNTIYF
NA	TRBV7-9	TRBJ2-7	TRBD1	TGTGCCAGCAGCGGACAGGGGGCCCCCTACGAGCAGTACTTC	CASSGQGAPYEQYF
NA	TRBV7-7	TRBJ2-3	NA	TGTGCTAGCAGCTTAGAAGTCACAGATACGCAGTATTTT	CASSLEVTDTQYF
NA	TRBV9	TRBJ2-1	TRBD1	TGTGCCAGCTCAGCCGGGACAGGGGTGTACAATGAGCAGTTCTTC	CASSAGTGVYNEQFF
NA	TRBV15	TRBJ2-1	TRBD2	TGTGCCACCAGCAGAGATCGGCTAGCGGGAAAGTATGCGTCAAAAACCGCGGTCAATGAGCAGTTCTTC	CATSRDRLAGKYASKTAVNEQFF
NA	TRBV11-2	TRBJ1-1	NA	TGTGCCAGCAGCTTAGGGGTAGTCGGACGAATGAACACTGAAGCTTTCTTT	CASSLGVVGRMNTEAFF
NA	TRBV14	TRBJ1-1	TRBD1	TGTGCCAGCAGCCAAAGATTAGACAGGGGGCTTAACACTGAAGCTTTCTTT	CASSQRLDRGLNTEAFF
few	TRBV10-2	TRBJ1-1	NA	TGCGCCAGCAAACAGGGCACTGAAGCTTTCTTT	CASKQGTEAFF
medium-sized	TRBV29-1	TRBJ2-1	NA	TGCAGCGTTGAATTGCGGGACAATGAGCAGTTCTTC	CSVELRDNEQFF
NA	TRBV7-9	TRBJ2-5	NA	TGTGCCAGCAGCTTAGAGGGGGCCCAGTACTTC	CASSLEGAQYF
NA	TRBV18	TRBJ1-2	NA	TGTGCCAGCTCACCATTTCCCCAGGGAGACTATGGCTACACCTTC	CASSPFPQGDYGYTF
NA	TRBV28	TRBJ2-7	NA	TGTGCCAGCAGTCCTTATGCCCTCGGACAGTACGAGCAGTACTTC	CASSPYALGQYEQYF
NA	TRBV7-8	TRBJ1-1	NA	TGTGCCAGCAGCCGGACCAGGGCCTCGGGTGAAGCTTTCTTT	CASSRTRASGEAFF
NA	TRBV6-6	TRBJ1-2	TRBD1	TGTGCCAGCAGCCCGACAGGGGCTTTGGACTACACCTTC	CASSPTGALDYTF
NA	TRBV2	TRBJ2-3	NA	TGTGCCAGCAGTGAGGGAGGCGCAGATACGCAGTATTTT	CASSEGGADTQYF
NA	TRBV28	TRBJ2-7	TRBD1	TGTGCCAGCAGCAAGACCGGGACAGGGGTCTCCGAGCAGTACTTC	CASSKTGTGVSEQYF
NA	TRBV7-2	TRBJ2-5	NA	TGTGCCAGCAGCTTAATACAGGGGACCCAGTACTTC	CASSLIQGTQYF
NA	TRBV4-2	TRBJ2-1	TRBD1	TGTGCCAGCAGCCAAGACAGGGGGCTTCGGAATGAGCAGTTCTTC	CASSQDRGLRNEQFF
NA	TRBV19	TRBJ1-4	TRBD1	TGTGCCAGTCTCGACCGGACAGGTCCAAATGAAAAACTGTTTTTT	CASLDRTGPNEKLFF
NA	TRBV9	TRBJ1-6	NA	TGTGCCAGCAGCGTAGCTTCCCAGGGGCCGGGGTTGCTCCACTTT	CASSVASQGPGLLHF
NA	TRBV4-3	TRBJ1-2	TRBD1	TGCGCCAGCAGCCAGTCCCGGACAGGGCTCTATGGCTACACCTTC	CASSQSRTGLYGYTF
NA	TRBV21-1	TRBJ1-2	NA	TGTGCCAGCAGCAAAGGGCAGGGCTTCCGCCTGTTCTATGGCTACACCTTC	CASSKGQGFRLFYGYTF
NA	TRBV9	TRBJ2-7	NA	TGTGCCAGCAGCGTAGGTGGCCGTTCCTACGAGCAGTACTTC	CASSVGGRSYEQYF
NA	TRBV4-2	TRBJ1-2	TRBD1	TGTGCCAGCAGCCCCCGGGACAGCTATGGCTACACCTTC	CASSPRDSYGYTF
NA	TRBV19	TRBJ2-1	NA	TGTGCCAGTAGTATGAGCCAGGGACACAATGAGCAGTTCTTC	CASSMSQGHNEQFF
NA	TRBV7-2	TRBJ2-2	TRBD1	TGTGCCAGCAGCTTAGACAGGGGATACACCGGGGAGCTGTTTTTT	CASSLDRGYTGELFF
NA	TRBV28	TRBJ2-3	NA	TGTGCCAGCAGTTTATCCCGCCCTCATGCCCAGCCGGGTGAATTCGGAGATACGCAGTATTTT	CASSLSRPHAQPGEFGDTQYF